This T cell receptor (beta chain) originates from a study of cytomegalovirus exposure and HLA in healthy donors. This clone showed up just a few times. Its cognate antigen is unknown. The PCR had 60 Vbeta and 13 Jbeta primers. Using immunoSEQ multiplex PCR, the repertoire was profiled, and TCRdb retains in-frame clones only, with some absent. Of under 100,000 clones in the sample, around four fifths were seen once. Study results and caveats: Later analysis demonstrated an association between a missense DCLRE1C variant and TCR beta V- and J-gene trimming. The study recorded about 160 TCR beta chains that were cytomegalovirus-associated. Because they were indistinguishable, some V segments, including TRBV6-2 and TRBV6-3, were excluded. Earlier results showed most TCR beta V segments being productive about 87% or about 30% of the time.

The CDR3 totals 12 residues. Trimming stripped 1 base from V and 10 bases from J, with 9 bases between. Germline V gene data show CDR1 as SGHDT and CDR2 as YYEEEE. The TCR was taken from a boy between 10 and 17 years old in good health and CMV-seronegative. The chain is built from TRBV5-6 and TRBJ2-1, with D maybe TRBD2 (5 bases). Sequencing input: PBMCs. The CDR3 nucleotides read TGTGCCAGCAGCTTGTCTAGCCGCGAGCAGTTCTTC. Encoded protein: CASSLSSREQFF. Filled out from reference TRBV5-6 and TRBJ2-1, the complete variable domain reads DAGVTQSPTHLIKTRGQQVTLRCSPKSGHDTVSWYQQALGQGPQFIFQYYEEEERQRGNFPDRFSGHQFPNYSSELNVNALLLGDSALYLCASSLSSREQFFGPGTRLTVL.